This T cell receptor beta chain appears in the sequencing data of a study of cytomegalovirus exposure and HLA in healthy donors. The V segment lost 6 bases and the J segment 6 bases; nucleotides outside the gene matches: 8. Germline V gene sequence: CDR1 MNHNS, CDR2 SASEGT. The CDR3 covers 15 residues. As concerns this clone: Antigen specificity is unknown.

The study ran its PCR with 60 Vbeta and 13 Jbeta primers. As handled by the study authors: Later, about 80 million unique TCR beta chains were counted in an analysis, and approximately 9.9 million of them were shared. The assay was immunoSEQ multiplex PCR, and TCRdb's table has in-frame clones only and misses some. V and J calls and clone size are as listed in that table; D and trimming were resolved from the DNA. The table includes roughly 100,000 clones, approximately 79% detected once. Study-level results: Within the data, a cluster of highly shared sequence variants was likely a sequencing artifact. Another analysis was done later, and it associated 16,951 TCR beta sequences with HLA alleles at 0.05 false discovery rate.

The TCR comes from a man aged 55 to 70 in good health and CMV-seropositive. The sample was PBMCs. The chain carries TRBV6-1 and TRBJ2-2, with 9 bases fitting TRBD1. The CDR3 sequence: CASSITGGDAGELFF. CDR3 DNA: TGTGCCAGCAGCATAACAGGGGGCGACGCCGGGGAGCTGTTTTTT.